These T cell receptor beta chains were read from a single sample in a study of long-term antiretroviral therapy in people with HIV. The assay was immunoSEQ multiplex PCR, and TCRdb's table has in-frame clones only and misses some. The table records around 15,000 clones, 88% of them present only once. Sequencing used unsorted PBMCs, obtained 6.9 years after starting antiretroviral therapy. These TCRs come from a man between 50 and 59 years old with HIV. Both conserved end residues are part of each CDR3. Fields, in order: V gene, clone size, D gene, J gene, CDR3 protein, CDR3 DNA. The D gene is left open where the match is weak. Part of the rows lack a size; the others show once, few, many or a class for expanded clones.

V: TRBV28
size: -
D: TRBD1
J: TRBJ1-4
CDR3: CASSPRRQGANEKLFF
DNA: TGTGCCAGCAGTCCACGACGGCAGGGGGCTAATGAAAAACTGTTTTTT

V: TRBV29-1
size: -
D: -
J: TRBJ2-3
CDR3: CSVVGEQGGTDTQYF
DNA: TGCAGCGTTGTAGGGGAGCAGGGTGGGACAGATACGCAGTATTTT

V: TRBV11-3
size: -
D: -
J: TRBJ2-5
CDR3: CASSLRRDGTQYF
DNA: TGTGCCAGCAGCTTAAGGAGGGACGGGACCCAGTACTTC

V: TRBV19
size: -
D: -
J: TRBJ1-2
CDR3: CASSIQGYYGYTF
DNA: TGTGCCAGTAGTATTCAGGGGTACTATGGCTACACCTTC

V: TRBV15
size: -
D: TRBD1
J: TRBJ1-2
CDR3: CATSRVRGPTYGYTF
DNA: TGTGCCACCAGCAGAGTCAGGGGGCCTACCTATGGCTACACCTTC

V: TRBV5-1
size: -
D: TRBD1
J: TRBJ1-5
CDR3: CASSLEGQHNQPQHF
DNA: TGCGCCAGCAGCTTGGAGGGACAGCACAATCAGCCCCAGCATTTT

V: TRBV30
size: -
D: -
J: TRBJ2-7
CDR3: CAWSVGLDAYEQYF
DNA: TGTGCCTGGAGTGTCGGACTGGATGCCTACGAGCAGTACTTC

V: TRBV30
size: -
D: TRBD1
J: TRBJ2-7
CDR3: CAWATGGNSRAYEQYF
DNA: TGTGCCTGGGCTACAGGGGGCAACAGTAGAGCCTACGAGCAGTACTTC

V: TRBV4-2
size: -
D: TRBD2
J: TRBJ2-1
CDR3: CASSQDLGLAADEQFF
DNA: TGTGCCAGCAGCCAAGATCTGGGACTAGCGGCAGATGAGCAGTTCTTC

V: TRBV5-4
size: -
D: -
J: TRBJ1-2
CDR3: CASSLGDYGYTF
DNA: TGTGCCAGCAGCCTAGGGGACTATGGCTACACCTTC

V: TRBV7-6
size: -
D: -
J: TRBJ2-3
CDR3: CASRHTSTDTQYF
DNA: TGTGCCAGCAGGCATACTAGCACAGATACGCAGTATTTT

V: TRBV19
size: -
D: -
J: TRBJ2-7
CDR3: CASREGYEQYF
DNA: TGTGCCAGTAGGGAGGGCTACGAGCAGTACTTC

V: TRBV7-3
size: -
D: TRBD2
J: TRBJ2-3
CDR3: CASSPWTSGRVGTDTQYF
DNA: TGTGCCAGCAGCCCCTGGACTAGCGGGAGAGTAGGCACAGATACGCAGTATTTT

V: TRBV4-3
size: -
D: -
J: TRBJ1-2
CDR3: CASSQDEDSLFNYGYTF
DNA: TGCGCCAGCAGCCAAGACGAGGACAGCCTCTTTAACTATGGCTACACCTTC

V: TRBV7-2
size: -
D: -
J: TRBJ1-5
CDR3: CASSYNQGSNQPQHF
DNA: TGTGCCAGCAGCTACAACCAAGGAAGCAATCAGCCCCAGCATTTT

V: TRBV9
size: once
D: TRBD2
J: TRBJ2-1
CDR3: CASSVGGSSNEQFF
DNA: TGTGCCAGCAGCGTAGGCGGGAGTTCTAATGAGCAGTTCTTC

V: TRBV18
size: -
D: TRBD2
J: TRBJ2-1
CDR3: CASSPGGGQFF
DNA: TGTGCCAGCTCACCAGGCGGGGGACAGTTCTTC

V: TRBV5-1
size: -
D: -
J: TRBJ2-2
CDR3: CASSLRTSHTGELFF
DNA: TGCGCCAGCAGTTTGCGGACAAGCCACACCGGGGAGCTGTTTTTT

V: TRBV7-2
size: few
D: TRBD1
J: TRBJ2-7
CDR3: CASSLKGDSSYEQYF
DNA: TGTGCCAGCAGCTTAAAGGGGGACAGCTCCTACGAGCAGTACTTC

V: TRBV7-8
size: -
D: -
J: TRBJ1-2
CDR3: CASSFGTSGGYTF
DNA: TGTGCCAGCAGCTTCGGGACATCAGGTGGCTACACCTTC

V: TRBV6-6
size: once
D: -
J: TRBJ2-7
CDR3: CASSFRDASYEQYF
DNA: TGTGCCAGCAGTTTCCGGGACGCCTCCTACGAGCAGTACTTC

V: TRBV7-6
size: few
D: TRBD1
J: TRBJ1-1
CDR3: CASSFVGGSVSEAFF
DNA: TGTGCCAGCAGCTTCGTAGGGGGCTCAGTCTCTGAAGCTTTCTTT

V: TRBV28
size: -
D: -
J: TRBJ2-3
CDR3: CASSLISDTQYF
DNA: TGTGCCAGCAGTTTAATCTCAGATACGCAGTATTTT

V: TRBV19
size: -
D: -
J: TRBJ1-5
CDR3: CASSMGSTLNQPQHF
DNA: TGTGCCAGTAGTATGGGGAGTACCCTTAATCAGCCCCAGCATTTT

V: TRBV7-4
size: -
D: -
J: TRBJ1-1
CDR3: CASPGTEAFF
DNA: TGTGCCAGTCCGGGCACTGAAGCTTTCTTT

V: TRBV4-3
size: -
D: -
J: TRBJ2-7
CDR3: CASSLEHRVDYEQYF
DNA: TGCGCCAGCAGCCTAGAACACAGGGTGGACTACGAGCAGTACTTC

V: TRBV7-9
size: -
D: -
J: TRBJ1-5
CDR3: CASSLGGQPQHF
DNA: TGTGCCAGCAGCTTAGGGGGTCAGCCCCAGCATTTT

V: TRBV7-2
size: -
D: -
J: TRBJ2-4
CDR3: CASSLGRVINIQYF
DNA: TGTGCCAGCAGCTTAGGCAGGGTTATAAACATTCAGTACTTC

V: TRBV6-6
size: few
D: -
J: TRBJ1-1
CDR3: CASTGNTEAFF
DNA: TGTGCCAGCACAGGGAACACTGAAGCTTTCTTT

V: TRBV7-2
size: -
D: TRBD1
J: TRBJ2-5
CDR3: CASSFTGGAETQYF
DNA: TGTGCCAGCAGCTTCACAGGGGGCGCGGAGACCCAGTACTTC

V: TRBV18
size: -
D: -
J: TRBJ2-7
CDR3: CASSPGYEQYF
DNA: TGTGCCAGCTCACCTGGGTACGAGCAGTACTTC

V: TRBV9
size: -
D: -
J: TRBJ2-1
CDR3: CASSEGLTYNEQFF
DNA: TGTGCCAGCAGCGAGGGTCTTACCTACAATGAGCAGTTCTTC

V: TRBV7-6
size: -
D: TRBD2
J: TRBJ2-1
CDR3: CASSLSTSGAYNEQFF
DNA: TGTGCCAGCAGCCTGAGTACTAGCGGAGCCTACAATGAGCAGTTCTTC

V: TRBV4-3
size: -
D: -
J: TRBJ1-2
CDR3: CASSRILDSNYGYTF
DNA: TGCGCCAGCAGCCGAATATTGGACAGCAACTATGGCTACACCTTC

V: TRBV7-8
size: -
D: -
J: TRBJ1-1
CDR3: CASSPTQAGVTEAFF
DNA: TGTGCCAGCAGCCCCACTCAGGCAGGGGTCACTGAAGCTTTCTTT

V: TRBV11-2
size: -
D: -
J: TRBJ1-2
CDR3: CASSLAGTPGYTF
DNA: TGTGCCAGCAGCTTAGCGGGCACACCTGGCTACACCTTC

V: TRBV6-1
size: -
D: -
J: TRBJ1-2
CDR3: CAVGGWGYTF
DNA: TGTGCCGTCGGGGGCTGGGGCTACACCTTC

V: TRBV28
size: -
D: -
J: TRBJ1-2
CDR3: CASRTGGGYGYTF
DNA: TGTGCCAGCAGAACTGGGGGAGGATATGGCTACACCTTC

V: TRBV7-2
size: -
D: -
J: TRBJ2-3
CDR3: CASSLGPGLTDTQYF
DNA: TGTGCCAGCAGCTTAGGCCCGGGCCTTACAGATACGCAGTATTTT

V: TRBV9
size: -
D: -
J: TRBJ1-1
CDR3: CASSYRDNTEAFF
DNA: TGTGCCAGCAGTTACCGGGACAACACTGAAGCTTTCTTT

V: TRBV27
size: -
D: -
J: TRBJ2-7
CDR3: CASAKTGRNEQYF
DNA: TGTGCCAGCGCCAAGACGGGTAGAAACGAGCAGTACTTC

V: TRBV29-1
size: -
D: -
J: TRBJ2-3
CDR3: CSGGTSTDTQYF
DNA: TGCAGCGGCGGAACTAGCACAGATACGCAGTATTTT

V: TRBV7-3
size: -
D: -
J: TRBJ1-1
CDR3: CASSLTLRTEAFF
DNA: TGTGCCAGCAGCTTAACGCTACGGACTGAAGCTTTCTTT

V: TRBV9
size: once
D: -
J: TRBJ2-1
CDR3: CASSVAPGSYNEQFF
DNA: TGTGCCAGCAGCGTAGCACCGGGTTCCTACAATGAGCAGTTCTTC